Following are 27 T cell receptor beta chains from one sample sequenced in a study of T cells in Graves' hyperthyroidism and ophthalmopathy. Amplification of TCR beta CDR3 regions was performed using RNA transcripts as template. HTBI primers were employed in a first-round RT-PCR of the TCR CDR3. TCRdb processed the multiplex PCR reads anew with MiXCR; each CDR3 protein has one entry. This sample has roughly 710,000 distinct CDR3 sequences, with over 35% found just once. The sequencing sample was made of blood. Receptor source: a woman in her thirties or forties with Graves' hyperthyroidism.

This clonotype was seen repeatedly, ten times or more. This chain links TRBV7-8 with TRBJ1-5; 8 bases align to TRBD1. CDR3 length: 16 residues. The V gene end was trimmed by 3 bases and the J gene end by 4 bases; junction bases not matched to a gene: 8. The germline V gene has CDR1 SGHVS and CDR2 FQNEAQ. CDR3 sequence (DNA): TGTGCCAGCAGCTTGGACAGGGTATGGGGGAATCAGCCCCAGCATTTT. Translation gives CASSLDRVWGNQPQHF. The whole variable domain, filled in from reference TRBV7-8 and TRBJ1-5, reads GAGVSQSPRYKVAKRGQDVALRCDPISGHVSLFWYQQALGQGPEFLTYFQNEAQLDKSGLPSDRFFAERPEGSVSTLKIQRTQQEDSAVYLCASSLDRVWGNQPQHFGDGTRLSIL.

V gene TRBV10-2 combines with J gene TRBJ2-7; TRBD1 is a possible D gene (5 bases). Trimming removed 6 bases from V and 3 bases from J, with 9 bases in between. CDR3 size: 12 residues. Germline V gene lookup returns CDR1 WSHSY and CDR2 SAAADI. CDR3 sequence reads: CASRTDNYEQYF. CDR3 nucleotides: TGCGCCAGCAGGACAGATAACTACGAGCAGTACTTC.

This clonotype was recorded a few times. The gene calls are TRBV28 and TRBJ1-2; 7 bases are shared with TRBD1. The CDR3 totals 15 residues. V lost 5 bases and J lost 0; bases outside the gene matches: 6. CDR1 is MDHEN, CDR2 SYDVKM, per germline. In DNA form, the CDR3 reads TGTGCCAGCAGTCCGACCGGGACAGCTAACTATGGCTACACCTTC. Translating gives CASSPTGTANYGYTF.

V usage is TRBV7-8 and J usage is TRBJ2-7; TRBD1 agrees at 7 bases. This CDR3 spans 17 amino acids. The germline gives CDR1 SGHVS, CDR2 FQNEAQ. J lost 3 bases, V lost 3 bases, and 14 bases had no gene match. The CDR3 DNA is TGTGCCAGCAGCTTCCTCTTTCCGCCACAGGGGAGCTACGAGCAGTACTTC. Translated, it gives CASSFLFPPQGSYEQYF.

This clonotype was observed a handful of times. J is TRBJ2-2 and V is TRBV7-8, with D possibly TRBD2 on 5 matching bases. Per germline, CDR1 SGHVS and CDR2 FQNEAQ. Trimming left V 7 bases short and J 7 bases short, with 13 bases between. This CDR3 has 13 amino acids. CDR3 region: CASIPPRGGELFF. The CDR3 region has the DNA TGTGCCAGCATCCCCCCCCGGGGCGGGGAGCTGTTTTTT.

The chain joins TRBV19 to TRBJ2-2; D may be TRBD1 or TRBD2 (5 bases each). Germline CDR1 and CDR2: LNHDA and SQIVND (reference sequence). The CDR3 is 14 amino acids. Trimming left V 4 bases short and J 6 bases short, with 12 bases between. The CDR3 region has the DNA TGTGCCAGTAGTAGGGACCCATACGCCGGGGAGCTGTTTTTT. Translating it yields CASSRDPYAGELFF. The variable domain in full, completed from reference TRBV19 and TRBJ2-2, reads DGGITQSPKYLFRKEGQNVTLSCEQNLNHDAMYWYRQDPGQGLRLIYYSQIVNDFQKGDIAEGYSVSREKKESFPLTVTSAQKNPTAFYLCASSRDPYAGELFFGEGSRLTVL.

The chain carries TRBV7-2 and TRBJ2-3, with 16 nucleotides matching TRBD2. Germline V gene lookup returns CDR1 SGHTA and CDR2 FQGNSA. The CDR3 contains 16 residues. V was clipped by 4 bases and J by 5 bases; unmatched bases: 3. The chain's CDR3 is CASSWGTSGRGDTQYF. The CDR3 bases are TGTGCCAGCAGCTGGGGGACTAGCGGGAGGGGAGATACGCAGTATTTT.

This clonotype was counted between two and nine times. CDR3: CASMGPTQGGYTF. CDR3 bases: TGTGCCAGCATGGGTCCGACTCAGGGCGGCTACACCTTC. J is TRBJ1-2 and V is TRBV9; perhaps TRBD1 as D (5 bases). With 6 bases removed from V and 8 bases from J, the gap between germline ends came to 17 bases. The CDR3 spans 13 residues. Germline V gene sequence: CDR1 SGDLS, CDR2 YYNGEE.

By share, this clonotype counts as medium-sized. The CDR3 spells CASSDGGTGELFF. The CDR3 nucleotides are TGTGCCAGCAGCGACGGGGGGACCGGGGAGCTGTTTTTT. The chain recombines TRBV7-9 with TRBJ2-2, with 7 bases identical to TRBD2. Germline V gives CDR1 SEHNR, CDR2 FQNEAQ (reference sequence). Losses at the gene ends were 5 bases for V and 5 bases for J; bases not matched to a gene: 2. The CDR3 runs 13 residues.

This chain joins TRBV24-1 and TRBJ1-2; D unclear. The V end lost 9 bases, the J end lost 8 bases, and 15 bases lay between the germline ends. CDR1 KGHDR and CDR2 SFDVKD come from the germline V gene. This CDR3 has 12 residues. The CDR3 loop is CATGKRGQGYTF. CDR3 nucleotides: TGTGCCACCGGAAAGCGGGGTCAGGGCTACACCTTC.

The chain recombines TRBV5-1 with TRBJ2-5, with D possibly matching TRBD1 (6 bases). With 1 base removed from V and 5 bases from J, the gap between germline ends came to 15 bases. There are 15 residues in the CDR3. Germline CDR1 SGHRS, CDR2 YFSETQ. CDR3 DNA sequence: TGCGCCAGCAGCTTGTCCCCAGGGGTAGCTGAGACCCAGTACTTC. Amino acid sequence: CASSLSPGVAETQYF.

About this clonotype itself: Because the CDR3 is missing its conserved closing phenylalanine or tryptophan, this is likely a read error. V gene TRBV2 combines with J gene TRBJ1-2; unclear D gene. V was pared by 5 bases and J by 5 bases, with 21 bases between. CDR1 is SNHLY, CDR2 FYNNEI, per germline. CDR3 length: 16 amino acids. CDR3 DNA sequence: TGTGCCAGCAGTTTTCTTACCAAGGAGAGGGCTTATGGCTACACCCTC. It encodes CASSFLTKERAYGYTL.

This clonotype was counted a few times. This could be a read error, since a much larger clone is one nucleotide away. The CDR3 reads CASSHKWGFNTEASF. Here the CDR3 DNA reads TGTGCCAGCAGTCATAAGTGGGGGTTCAACACTGAAGCTTCCTTT. V and J are TRBV25-1 and TRBJ1-1; maybe TRBD1 (5 bases). Germline V gene sequence: CDR1 MGHDK, CDR2 SYGVNS. This CDR3 contains 15 residues.

This clonotype has a handful of counts. J is TRBJ2-7 and V is TRBV6-1; 9 bases map to TRBD1. The V and J ends lost 8 bases and 4 bases, in that order; junction bases with no gene match: 9. The CDR3 has 14 residues. The V gene's germline CDR1 is MNHNS and CDR2 SASEGT. CDR3 amino acids: CASAWTGDGYEQYF. In DNA form, the CDR3 reads TGTGCCAGCGCTTGGACAGGGGACGGGTACGAGCAGTACTTC.

This clonotype was found many times. The chain recombines TRBV7-6 with TRBJ2-7, with 11 bases fitting TRBD2. After removal of 5 bases from V and 2 bases from J, the junction contained 5 bases not matched to a gene. Germline CDR1 reads SGHVS; CDR2 reads FNYEAQ. The CDR3 is 15 amino acids. The CDR3 DNA follows: TGTGCCAGCAGCCAACAACTAGCGGGGGCCTACGAGCAGTACTTC. This sequence encodes CASSQQLAGAYEQYF.

This chain joins TRBV9 and TRBJ1-1; D is uncertain. V lost 2 bases and J 0 bases, leaving 11 bases between the germline ends. CDR3 length equals 15 residues. CDR1 SGDLS and CDR2 YYNGEE come from the germline V gene. The CDR3 protein is CASSVGLLMNTEAFF. The CDR3 DNA sequence: TGTGCCAGCAGCGTCGGATTGCTCATGAACACTGAAGCTTTCTTT.

This clonotype was seen many times. This chain links TRBV7-2 with TRBJ1-5, with a tentative D call TRBD1 (6 bases). The CDR3 is made up of 18 amino acids. CDR1 is SGHTA, CDR2 FQGNSA, per germline. The V end lost 3 bases, the J end lost 1 base, and 19 bases lay between the germline ends. The CDR3 protein is CASSLPNTTGRSNQPQHF. CDR3 in DNA: TGTGCCAGCAGCTTGCCGAACACGACAGGCAGGAGCAATCAGCCCCAGCATTTT.

This clonotype was recorded a few times. This chain links TRBV13 with TRBJ2-7; D might be TRBD1 (6 bases). Germline V gene lookup returns CDR1 PRHDT and CDR2 FYEKMQ (reference sequence). The CDR3 totals 15 residues. Trimming pared 2 bases from V and 1 base from J, leaving 12 bases between. The CDR3 region is CASSLKGQGSYEQYF. The CDR3 bases are TGTGCCAGCAGCTTAAAAGGGCAGGGGTCCTACGAGCAGTACTTC.

This clonotype was seen more than once but under ten times. V and J are TRBV20-1 and TRBJ1-2; 12 positions match TRBD1. The V gene's germline CDR1 is DFQATT and CDR2 SNEGSKA (reference sequence). The length of the CDR3 is 16 residues. The V segment lost 3 bases and the J segment 1 base; nucleotides outside the gene matches: 6. In DNA, the CDR3 is TGCAGTGCTAGGAGGGACAGGGGGCCCATTAACTATGGCTACACCTTC. Its translation: CSARRDRGPINYGYTF.

Concerning this clonotype: A single base separates this from a much larger clone, so it may be a read error. This chain uses TRBV14 with TRBJ1-2, with D possibly TRBD1 on 6 matching bases. Per germline, CDR1 SGHDN and CDR2 FVKESK. CDR3 length equals 13 residues. The CDR3 coding sequence is TGTGCCGGCAGCCCGACACAAGGGGGGACTTACACCTTC. This codes for CAGSPTQGGTYTF.

This clonotype was counted a few times. The chain links TRBV7-8 to TRBJ1-4; D ambiguous. Looked up from germline, CDR1 is SGHVS and CDR2 is FQNEAQ. The V and J ends lost 3 bases and 3 bases respectively, with 5 bases between them. There are 13 residues in the CDR3. The CDR3 here is CASSFQPNEKLFF. The DNA of the CDR3 is TGTGCCAGCAGCTTCCAGCCTAATGAAAAACTGTTTTTT.

This clonotype was detected only a few times. This chain joins TRBV20-1 and TRBJ1-1; D may be TRBD1 (6 bases). CDR1 and CDR2 from the germline V gene are DFQATT and SNEGSKA (reference sequence). This CDR3 is built from 14 residues. V was trimmed by 1 base and J by 0 bases, leaving 9 bases between them. CDR3: CSARGGGMNTEAFF. In nucleotides, the CDR3 is TGCAGTGCTAGAGGGGGGGGCATGAACACTGAAGCTTTCTTT.

In this sample, this clonotype turned up a few times. This chain links TRBV7-2 with TRBJ1-6; no clear D gene. Looked up from germline, CDR1 is SGHTA and CDR2 is FQGNSA. Trimming shortened V by 5 bases and J by 5 bases, and 10 bases separated the two germline ends. CDR3 length: 14 residues. CDR3 protein: CASSQILDNSPLHF. The CDR3 DNA is TGTGCCAGCAGCCAAATTCTGGATAATTCACCCCTCCACTTT.

There are many counts of this clonotype. The chain has TRBV2 and TRBJ1-1; 7 nucleotides align to TRBD1. This CDR3 has 16 amino acids. V trimming: 6 bases; J trimming: 0 bases; junction bases outside the gene matches: 10. CDR1 and CDR2 from the germline V gene are SNHLY and FYNNEI. CDR3 loop: CASSSDRLFMNTEAFF. The CDR3 DNA is TGTGCCAGCAGCTCGGACAGGTTATTCATGAACACTGAAGCTTTCTTT.

This clonotype has more than one count but fewer than ten. This chain joins TRBV7-2 and TRBJ2-5, with TRBD1 matching over 7 bases. Trimming at V came to 5 bases and at J to 4 bases, leaving 7 bases not matched to a gene. Germline V lookup: CDR1 SGHTA, CDR2 FQGNSA. This CDR3 is 14 amino acids long. This CDR3 is CASSPGTELETQYF. The DNA of the CDR3 is TGTGCCAGCAGCCCCGGGACAGAATTAGAGACCCAGTACTTC.

The chain has TRBV5-1 and TRBJ2-5; possibly TRBD1 for D (7 bases). The V end was cut by 4 bases, the J end by 5 bases, with 21 bases between. Per germline, CDR1 SGHRS and CDR2 YFSETQ. This CDR3 comprises 16 residues. CDR3 DNA sequence: TGCGCCAGCAGCCTGACAGGGAACACCGGAGGGGAGACCCAGTACTTC. This gives the protein CASSLTGNTGGETQYF. Full variable domain (missing parts from reference TRBV5-1 and TRBJ2-5): KAGVTQTPRYLIKTRGQQVTLSCSPISGHRSVSWYQQTPGQGLQFLFEYFSETQRNKGNFPGRFSGRQFSNSRSEMNVSTLELGDSALYLCASSLTGNTGGETQYFGPGTRLLVL.

This chain connects TRBV12-3 or TRBV12-4 to TRBJ1-2; TRBD1 is a possible D gene (5 bases). Trimming shortened V by 5 bases and J by 8 bases, and 18 bases separated the two germline ends. This CDR3 has 14 residues. The CDR3 sequence: CASSPLGGTWGYTF. The DNA for the CDR3 is TGTGCCAGCAGTCCACTCGGGGGAACTTGGGGCTACACCTTC.